This T cell receptor beta chain appears in the sequencing data of a study of memory CD4+ T cells and cytomegalovirus serostatus. Background on the study: Healthy Belgian adult donors included under ten CMV-positive and 20 to 30 CMV-negative people. Study results and limitations: Suggested: most of the CMV-linked TCR signature lies in CD4+ memory cells. About 40% of the roughly 160 known CMV-associated TCRbeta sequences appeared in CD4+ memory.

TCRdb's copy holds only in-frame clones and misses some; the assay was immunoSEQ multiplex PCR. The sample consists of around 88,000 clones, 75% to 90% of them appearing once. There are a few counts of this clone. Its antigen is not known. This CDR3 has 12 amino acids. Losses at the gene ends were 7 bases for V and 10 bases for J; bases not matched to a gene: 7. CDR1 and CDR2 from the germline V gene are SGHNT and YENEEA. Single viable CD3+CD4+CD8-CD45RO+ cells were sorted as the memory CD4+ T cells. The TCR sequence derives from an adult in good health and CMV-seropositive. The source material was memory CD4+ T cells from blood. The chain recombines TRBV11-3 with TRBJ2-1, with TRBD2 identical over 7 bases. The CDR3 bases are TGTGCCAGCAACTCCTTCGGGGGGGAGCAGTTCTTC. Protein product: CASNSFGGEQFF.